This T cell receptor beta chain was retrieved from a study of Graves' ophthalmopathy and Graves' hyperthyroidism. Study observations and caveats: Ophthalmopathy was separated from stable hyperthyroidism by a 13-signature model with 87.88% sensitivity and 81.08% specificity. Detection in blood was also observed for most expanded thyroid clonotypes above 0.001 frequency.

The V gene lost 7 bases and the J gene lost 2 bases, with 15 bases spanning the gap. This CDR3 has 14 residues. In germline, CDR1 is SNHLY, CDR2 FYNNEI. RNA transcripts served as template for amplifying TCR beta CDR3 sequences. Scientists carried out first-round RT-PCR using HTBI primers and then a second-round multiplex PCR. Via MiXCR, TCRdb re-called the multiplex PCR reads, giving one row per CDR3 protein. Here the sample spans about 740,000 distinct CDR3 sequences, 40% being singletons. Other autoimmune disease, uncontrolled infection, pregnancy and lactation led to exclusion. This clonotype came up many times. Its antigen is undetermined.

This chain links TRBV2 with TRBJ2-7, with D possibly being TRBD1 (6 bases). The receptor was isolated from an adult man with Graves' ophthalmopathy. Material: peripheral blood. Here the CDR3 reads CASKKAGATYEQYF. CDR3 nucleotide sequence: TGTGCCAGCAAAAAAGCAGGGGCTACCTACGAGCAGTACTTC.